The clone carrying this TCR beta chain was detected a few times. Antigen unknown. The data were obtained in a study of blood T cells in healthy people across ages. Germline CDR1 is SGHTA and CDR2 is FQGNSA. This CDR3 is built from 16 residues. Losses at the gene ends were 5 bases for V and 2 bases for J; bases not matched to a gene: 7. Overall study findings and caveats: Diversity figures based on one million T cells were deemed too low.

Together with a sample-barcoded 5' primer, a J-beta primer mix was included in a second PCR lasting roughly 6 to 12 cycles. TCRdb recomputed calls from the 5' RACE reads with MiXCR, one row per CDR3 protein. The sample has some 1,500,000 distinct CDR3 sequences, about 42% seen once. Sequencing was done on a sample of blood. This clonotype originated in a young woman in good health. The J gene is TRBJ2-3, the V gene TRBV7-2, with TRBD2 matching over 10 bases. This chain's CDR3 is CASSLFSGRFTDTQYF. In DNA, the CDR3 is TGTGCCAGCAGCCTCTTTAGCGGGAGGTTCACAGATACGCAGTATTTT.